The 15 T cell receptor beta chains below come from one sample, sequenced in a study of beta chain features in type 1 diabetes. Regarding the study as a whole: People with Type 1 diabetes carried modestly yet significantly shorter TCRB CDR3s in all four CD4+ subsets.

Expressed TCRB transcripts were sequenced because the isolated RNA had all been reverse transcribed beforehand. Repertoires were generated with immunoSEQ multiplex PCR, while TCRdb's copy carries only in-frame clones and drops some. Found here are a few hundred thousand clones, approximately 12% of them singletons; the top ten hold about 0.01%. These receptors' targets are unknown. Material for sequencing was naive CD4+ T cells from blood. These receptors were collected from a woman aged 18 to 35 with type 1 diabetes.

The chain joins TRBV7-2 to TRBJ2-2; 12 positions agree with TRBD2. This CDR3 has 16 amino acids. V was clipped by 5 bases and J by 6 bases; unmatched bases: 7. Germline V gives CDR1 SGHTA, CDR2 FQGNSA. The CDR3 DNA reads TGTGCCAGCAGCACCGGGAGACTAGCGGGAGCCGGGGAGCTGTTTTTT. This codes for CASSTGRLAGAGELFF.

This clone turned up a few times. The V and J genes are TRBV5-1 and TRBJ2-7, with TRBD2 matching 7 bases. Per the germline V gene, CDR1 is SGHRS and CDR2 is YFSETQ. This CDR3 comprises 13 residues. J was trimmed by 5 bases and V by 4 bases; bases with no gene match: 6. The CDR3 region has the DNA TGCGCCAGCAGCACCTTTGCGGGAGACGAGCAGTACTTC. Translating gives CASSTFAGDEQYF.

This clone was observed a few times. V is TRBV18 and J is TRBJ1-5; D remains ambiguous. Germline loops: CDR1 KGHSH, CDR2 LQKENI. The CDR3 runs 14 residues. The V end lost 3 bases, the J end lost 0 bases, and 6 bases lay between the germline ends. The CDR3 DNA follows: TGTGCCAGCTCACCCGGGAATAGCAATCAGCCCCAGCATTTT. This encodes CASSPGNSNQPQHF.

This clone has just a few counts. CDR3 bases: TGTGCCAGCAGCGTAGTATCCTCCGGCATTCAGTACTTC. Amino acids: CASSVVSSGIQYF. V and J are TRBV9 and TRBJ2-4; no reliable D call. Trimming left V 0 bases short and J 9 bases short, with 10 bases between. The CDR3 totals 13 residues. Germline lookup yields CDR1 SGDLS and CDR2 YYNGEE.

The V call is TRBV7-2, the J call TRBJ1-4, with 9 bases aligning to TRBD1. This CDR3 spans 13 amino acids. The V gene's germline CDR1 is SGHTA and CDR2 FQGNSA. Trimming at V came to 2 bases and at J to 14 bases, leaving 6 bases not matched to a gene. The CDR3 loop reads CASSLPQGAELFF. CDR3 nucleotide sequence: TGTGCCAGCAGCTTACCACAGGGGGCTGAGCTGTTTTTT.

This clone was counted once. The chain employs TRBV19 and TRBJ2-3; D remains ambiguous. The ends were cut back, 10 bases at V and 6 bases at J, with 8 bases in the middle. This CDR3 is 10 amino acids long. Germline CDR1 LNHDA, CDR2 SQIVND (reference sequence). The CDR3 DNA reads as TGTGCCACCTGGCACGATACGCAGTATTTT. Its translation is CATWHDTQYF.

The table lists this clone with a few counts. This chain connects TRBV14 to TRBJ2-5; perhaps TRBD2 as D (7 bases). The CDR3 loop spans 14 amino acids. Germline V gene lookup returns CDR1 SGHDN and CDR2 FVKESK. V was trimmed by 1 base and J by 5 bases, leaving 11 bases between them. CDR3 sequence reads: CASSQAGGRETQYF. CDR3 DNA sequence: TGTGCCAGCAGCCAAGCGGGGGGCCGGGAGACCCAGTACTTC.

The rearrangement links TRBV5-1 to TRBJ1-1, with D possibly being TRBD1 (6 bases). This CDR3 contains 14 residues. Trimming pared 1 base from V and 5 bases from J, leaving 12 bases between. CDR1 is SGHRS and CDR2 is YFSETQ in the germline V gene. The CDR3 DNA reads TGCGCCAGCAGCTTGACAGGGAGTGAGACTGAAGCTTTCTTT. Translated, it gives CASSLTGSETEAFF.

This clone was observed a few times. J is TRBJ2-7 and V is TRBV5-1, with D possibly being TRBD2 (5 bases). The ends were cut back, 4 bases at V and 7 bases at J, with 15 bases in the middle. The CDR3 runs 13 residues. Germline lookup yields CDR1 SGHRS and CDR2 YFSETQ. CDR3 coding DNA: TGCGCCAGCAGCGGGGAACTAGTTGGAGAGCAGTACTTC. It yields the protein CASSGELVGEQYF.

This clone appeared a few times. This chain links TRBV6-6 with TRBJ2-1; 13 bases match TRBD2. This CDR3 is built from 15 residues. V shed 2 bases, J shed 9 bases, and the junction held 4 bases outside the gene matches. The germline CDR1 and CDR2 sequences are MNHNY and SVGAGI (reference sequence). CDR3 amino acids: CASSYRTSGRVEQFF. The CDR3 nucleotides are TGTGCCAGCAGTTACAGGACTAGCGGGAGAGTTGAGCAGTTCTTC.

The chain links TRBV5-4 to TRBJ2-6; D is unclear. The ends were cut back, 6 bases at V and 4 bases at J, with 14 bases in the middle. The CDR3 sequence is 15 residues long. Germline values: CDR1 SGHNT, CDR2 YYREEE (reference sequence). The chain's CDR3 is CASMGSTTGANVLTF. The CDR3 nucleotides are TGTGCCAGCATGGGCTCAACAACAGGGGCCAACGTCCTGACTTTC. Complete variable domain (other parts from reference TRBV5-4 and TRBJ2-6): ETGVTQSPTHLIKTRGQQVTLRCSSQSGHNTVSWYQQALGQGPQFIFQYYREEENGRGNFPPRFSGLQFPNYSSELNVNALELDDSALYLCASMGSTTGANVLTFGAGSRLTVL.

The genes are TRBV5-1 and TRBJ2-5; no clear D gene. V was pared by 2 bases and J by 1 base, with 12 bases between. Germline V gene sequence: CDR1 SGHRS, CDR2 YFSETQ. The CDR3 is 15 amino acids. CDR3 nucleotides: TGCGCCAGCAGCTTAGATACTGGGCCCCAAGAGACCCAGTACTTC. This codes for CASSLDTGPQETQYF.

This clone has only a few counts. The rearrangement uses TRBV28 and TRBJ2-1; 8 nucleotides match TRBD2. Trimming removed 6 bases from V and 6 bases from J; junction bases left unmatched: 4. In germline, CDR1 is MDHEN, CDR2 SYDVKM. The CDR3 is 13 amino acids. The CDR3 reads CASRTGLVNEQFF. The CDR3 DNA follows: TGTGCCAGCAGGACGGGACTAGTCAATGAGCAGTTCTTC. Variable domain in full (rest from reference TRBV28 and TRBJ2-1): DVKVTQSSRYLVKRTGEKVFLECVQDMDHENMFWYRQDPGLGLRLIYFSYDVKMKEKGDIPEGYSVSREKKERFSLILESASTNQTSMYLCASRTGLVNEQFFGPGTRLTVL.

The J gene is TRBJ1-2, the V gene TRBV6-5; D call uncertain. The CDR3 length is 15 residues. Per germline, CDR1 MNHEY and CDR2 SVGAGI. The ends were cut back, 2 bases at V and 4 bases at J, with 14 bases in the middle. The CDR3 coding sequence is TGTGCCAGCAGTTACGCAAGTGGGCTATTCTATGGCTACACCTTC. Protein product: CASSYASGLFYGYTF.

The CDR3 region is CAISESSSGGTQYF. The CDR3 coding sequence is TGTGCCATCAGTGAGTCGTCTAGCGGGGGAACGCAGTATTTT. The J gene is TRBJ2-3, the V gene TRBV10-3; 10 bases fit TRBD2. V shed 0 bases, J shed 9 bases, and the junction held 3 bases outside the gene matches. The CDR3 is made up of 14 amino acids. The V gene's germline CDR1 is ENHRY and CDR2 SYGVKD.